This TCR beta chain was captured in a study of vaccination and CD4 T cells after COVID-19. Looking at the study overall: The study collected post-vaccine samples a median around 66 days after dose two, with a range of 14 to 241.

Germline values: CDR1 LGHNA, CDR2 YNFKEQ. J was trimmed by 3 bases and V by 5 bases; bases with no gene match: 8. This CDR3 comprises 16 residues. The sample's treatment: 10-day PBMC culture with coronavirus spike peptide pools or control peptides (ViraFEST assay). In this sample, this clonotype turned up a few times. Its cognate antigen is unknown. Oncomine TCR Beta short-read sequencing was applied to DNA from cultured CD4+ T cells. TCRdb reprocessed the PCR reads with MiXCR, giving one entry per CDR3 protein. The data hold 11,000 or so distinct CDR3 sequences, with approximately 40% observed a single time.

The sequencing sample was made of CD4+ T cells from blood, cultured in vitro. V gene TRBV4-2 combines with J gene TRBJ2-2, with TRBD2 identical over 8 bases. The source is a human donor who had recovered from COVID-19. CDR3 nucleotides: TGTGCCAGCAGCGGCCAGTCCGGGAGGGACACCGGGGAGCTGTTTTTT. It translates to CASSGQSGRDTGELFF.